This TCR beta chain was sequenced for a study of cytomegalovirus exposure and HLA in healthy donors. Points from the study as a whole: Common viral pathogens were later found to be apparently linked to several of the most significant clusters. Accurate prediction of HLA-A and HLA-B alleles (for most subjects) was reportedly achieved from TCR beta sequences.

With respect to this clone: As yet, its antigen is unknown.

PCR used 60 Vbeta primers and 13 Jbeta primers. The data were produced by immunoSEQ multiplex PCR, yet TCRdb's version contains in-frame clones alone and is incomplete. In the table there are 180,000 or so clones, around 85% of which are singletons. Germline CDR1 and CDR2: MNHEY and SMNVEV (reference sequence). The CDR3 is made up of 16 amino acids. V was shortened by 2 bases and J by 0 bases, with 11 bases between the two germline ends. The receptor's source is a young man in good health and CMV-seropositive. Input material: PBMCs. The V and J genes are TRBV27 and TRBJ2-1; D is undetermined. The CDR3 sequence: CASSLLAASSYNEQFF. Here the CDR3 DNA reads TGTGCCAGCAGTTTACTCGCGGCCAGCTCCTACAATGAGCAGTTCTTC.